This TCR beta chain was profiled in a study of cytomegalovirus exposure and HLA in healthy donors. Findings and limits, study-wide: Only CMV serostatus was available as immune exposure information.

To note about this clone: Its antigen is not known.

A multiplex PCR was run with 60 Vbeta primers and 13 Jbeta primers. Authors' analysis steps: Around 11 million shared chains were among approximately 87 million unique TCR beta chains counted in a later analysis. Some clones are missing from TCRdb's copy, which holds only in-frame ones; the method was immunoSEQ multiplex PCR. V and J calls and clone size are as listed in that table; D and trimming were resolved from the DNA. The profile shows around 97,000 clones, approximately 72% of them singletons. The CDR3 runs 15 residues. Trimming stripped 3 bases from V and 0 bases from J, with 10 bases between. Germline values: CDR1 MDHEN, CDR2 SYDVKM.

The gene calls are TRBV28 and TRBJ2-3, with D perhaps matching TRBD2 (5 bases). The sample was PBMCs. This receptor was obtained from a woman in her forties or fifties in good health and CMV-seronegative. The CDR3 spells CASSFSRTSTDTQYF. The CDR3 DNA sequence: TGTGCCAGCAGTTTCTCCAGGACTAGCACAGATACGCAGTATTTT.